This is a list of T cell receptor beta chains from one sample in a study of T cell repertoires in cytomegalovirus infection. MiXCR was run by TCRdb on the reads, yielding one entry per CDR3 protein. Of roughly 630,000 distinct CDR3 sequences detected, 24% appear once; the ten largest clones hold roughly 8%. The material sequenced was CD8+ T cells from PBMCs. The receptors were gathered from a human donor in good health (CMV status not recorded). Some clones in this sample may be carry-over from other donors' samples. Both conserved end residues are part of each CDR3. Size is stated for part of the rows, as once, few or many counts, or as a class when the clone is expanded.

clone_size v_call cdr3_aa
many TRBV7-2 CASSPSDSWNTEAFF
many TRBV7-8 CASSLALKSDTEAFF
many TRBV7-2 CASSFVAVYNEQFF
few TRBV9 CASSVANTEAFF
NA TRBV3-1 CASSQDPLLTSGGYNEQFF
NA TRBV13 CASSYQYQPQHF
NA TRBV7-9 CASRSPSDTQYF
NA TRBV6-2/TRBV6-3 CASSYSSDGEASYNSPLHF
NA TRBV14 CASSQDLRGARGYTF
few TRBV5-1 CASSPTDQIIDEKLFF
many TRBV7-6 CASSASPAGTNNEQFF
many TRBV7-9 CASSRGGTEAFF
NA TRBV7-9 CASSLAPWSVDIQYF
NA TRBV5-6 CASSLGTPRLADTQYF
once TRBV20-1 CSAPYKGSGYGYTF
NA TRBV7-9 CASSLGYRSGSTDTQYF
many TRBV7-9 CASSPGVWPETQYF
many TRBV28 CASSLQQGLNTEAFF
NA TRBV20-1 CSGPFPGLAGTDTQYF
few TRBV19 CASSTRDRGTEAFF
few TRBV12-3/TRBV12-4 CASSLFGQGSTDTQYF
few TRBV12-3/TRBV12-4 CASGREEAFF
NA TRBV2 CASSWRGDETQYF
few TRBV19 CASFDNWDTEAFF
NA TRBV29-1 CSVVDRDRGKETQYF